This is a list of T cell receptor beta chains from one sample in a study of cytomegalovirus exposure and HLA in healthy donors. The repertoire was sequenced with immunoSEQ multiplex PCR; TCRdb's copy has only in-frame clones and lacks some. This table holds under 200,000 clones, around 80% found once. Sample: PBMCs. These receptor sequences come from a woman aged 45 to 65 in good health and CMV-seronegative. Each CDR3 is given with its conserved first and last residue. A D gene is named only where the DNA matches it firmly. Clone sizes are given selectively: once, few, many, or a class where the clone is expanded.

cdr3_nt: TGTGCCAGCAGGGCCCGGGACAGGGGTCGGGTAGAGCAGTATTTT
cdr3_aa: CASRARDRGRVEQYF
d_call: TRBD1
j_call: TRBJ2-3
v_call: TRBV6-5
clone_size: NA

cdr3_nt: TGTGCCAGCAGTTTGATGCGGTTGAACACTGAAGCTTTCTTT
cdr3_aa: CASSLMRLNTEAFF
d_call: NA
j_call: TRBJ1-1
v_call: TRBV28
clone_size: once

cdr3_nt: TGTGCCAGCAGTTTATCGATGGTAGTGGCTGGGGCCAACGTCCTGACTTTC
cdr3_aa: CASSLSMVVAGANVLTF
d_call: NA
j_call: TRBJ2-6
v_call: TRBV27
clone_size: few

cdr3_nt: TGTGCCAGCCGGACTAGCGGGGGGCCACATACCTACGAGCAGTACTTC
cdr3_aa: CASRTSGGPHTYEQYF
d_call: TRBD2
j_call: TRBJ2-7
v_call: TRBV28
clone_size: NA

cdr3_nt: TGTGCCAGCACTAAAATAGGGACAGACTATGGCTACACCTTC
cdr3_aa: CASTKIGTDYGYTF
d_call: TRBD1
j_call: TRBJ1-2
v_call: TRBV7-9
clone_size: few

cdr3_nt: TGTGCCAGCACCCGGTTGGGGCAGGGCTCCTACGAGCAGTACTTC
cdr3_aa: CASTRLGQGSYEQYF
d_call: NA
j_call: TRBJ2-7
v_call: TRBV7-2
clone_size: NA

cdr3_nt: TGCAGCGTTGGACAGGGGGCTTTTGTTGAAAAACTGTTTTTT
cdr3_aa: CSVGQGAFVEKLFF
d_call: TRBD1
j_call: TRBJ1-4
v_call: TRBV29-1
clone_size: NA

cdr3_nt: TGCGCCAGCAGCCCTCAGGGGCCCGCCCTCCCCAATCAGCCCCAGCATTTT
cdr3_aa: CASSPQGPALPNQPQHF
d_call: NA
j_call: TRBJ1-5
v_call: TRBV4-1
clone_size: NA

cdr3_nt: TGTGCCAGCAGCTTAGGGACAGGGGATCTCTACGAGCAGTACTTC
cdr3_aa: CASSLGTGDLYEQYF
d_call: TRBD1
j_call: TRBJ2-7
v_call: TRBV7-2
clone_size: NA

cdr3_nt: TGTGCCAGCAGTGAATCCCCTGGGACAGGGGTCAGCAATGAGCAGTTCTTC
cdr3_aa: CASSESPGTGVSNEQFF
d_call: TRBD1
j_call: TRBJ2-1
v_call: TRBV25-1
clone_size: NA